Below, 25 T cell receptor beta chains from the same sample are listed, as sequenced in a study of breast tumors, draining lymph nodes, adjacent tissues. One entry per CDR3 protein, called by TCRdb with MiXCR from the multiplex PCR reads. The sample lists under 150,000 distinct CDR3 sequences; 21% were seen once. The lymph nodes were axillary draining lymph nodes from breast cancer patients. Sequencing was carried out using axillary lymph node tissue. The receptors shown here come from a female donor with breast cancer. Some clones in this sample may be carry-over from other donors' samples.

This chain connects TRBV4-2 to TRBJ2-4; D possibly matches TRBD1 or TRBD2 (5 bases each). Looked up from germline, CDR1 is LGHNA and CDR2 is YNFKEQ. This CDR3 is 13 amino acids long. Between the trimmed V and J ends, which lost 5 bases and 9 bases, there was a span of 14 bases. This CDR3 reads CASSGWSGSIQYF. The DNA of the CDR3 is TGTGCCAGCAGCGGGTGGTCAGGGAGCATTCAGTACTTC.

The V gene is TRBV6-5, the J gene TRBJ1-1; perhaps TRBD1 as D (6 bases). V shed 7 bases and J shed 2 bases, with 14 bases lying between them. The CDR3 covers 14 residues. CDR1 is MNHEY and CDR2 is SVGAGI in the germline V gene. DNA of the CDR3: TGTGCCAGCACAGTCGACAGGATAAACACTGAAGCTTTCTTT. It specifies CASTVDRINTEAFF.

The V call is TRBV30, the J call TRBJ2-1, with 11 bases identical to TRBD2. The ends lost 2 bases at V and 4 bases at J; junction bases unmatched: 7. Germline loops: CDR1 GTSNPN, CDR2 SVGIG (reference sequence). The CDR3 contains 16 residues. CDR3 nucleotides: TGTGCCTGGAGTCGAACCCCTAGCGGGAGGTACAATGAGCAGTTCTTC. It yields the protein CAWSRTPSGRYNEQFF.

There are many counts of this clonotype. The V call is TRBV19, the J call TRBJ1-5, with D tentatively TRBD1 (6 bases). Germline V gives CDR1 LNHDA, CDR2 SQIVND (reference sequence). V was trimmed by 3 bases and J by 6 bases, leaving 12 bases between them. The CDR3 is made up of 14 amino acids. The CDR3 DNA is TGTGCCAGTAGTATTGCGGGGGCCGGTCAGCCCCAGCATTTT. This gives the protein CASSIAGAGQPQHF.

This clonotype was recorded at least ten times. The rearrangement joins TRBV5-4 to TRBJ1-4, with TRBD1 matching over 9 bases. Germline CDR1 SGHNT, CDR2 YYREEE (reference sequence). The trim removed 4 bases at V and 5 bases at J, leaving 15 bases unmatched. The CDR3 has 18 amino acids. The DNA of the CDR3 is TGTGCCAGCAGCGGGACCGGGACAGGGAATTCGCTGAATGAAAAACTGTTTTTT. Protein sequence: CASSGTGTGNSLNEKLFF.

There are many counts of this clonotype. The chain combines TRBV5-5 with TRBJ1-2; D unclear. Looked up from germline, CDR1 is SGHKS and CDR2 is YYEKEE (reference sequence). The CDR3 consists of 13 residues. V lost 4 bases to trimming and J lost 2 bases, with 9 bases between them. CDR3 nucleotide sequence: TGTGCCAGCAGCCGTACACCCAACTATGGCTACACCTTC. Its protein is CASSRTPNYGYTF.

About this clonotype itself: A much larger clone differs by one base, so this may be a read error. Here the CDR3 DNA reads TGTGCCAGTGGGGACAGACAAGGGACCCAGTACTTC. Translated, it gives CASGDRQGTQYF. The V call is TRBV19, the J call TRBJ2-5; 7 positions agree with TRBD1. The CDR3 is 12 amino acids. Germline V CDR1 and CDR2: LNHDA, SQIVND (reference sequence).

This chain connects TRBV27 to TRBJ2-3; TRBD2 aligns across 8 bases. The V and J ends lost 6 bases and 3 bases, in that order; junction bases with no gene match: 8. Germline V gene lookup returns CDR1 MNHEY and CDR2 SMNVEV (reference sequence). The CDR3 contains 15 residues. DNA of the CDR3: TGTGCCAGCAGATTCTTAGCGGGAAGGACAGATACGCAGTATTTT. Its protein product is CASRFLAGRTDTQYF.

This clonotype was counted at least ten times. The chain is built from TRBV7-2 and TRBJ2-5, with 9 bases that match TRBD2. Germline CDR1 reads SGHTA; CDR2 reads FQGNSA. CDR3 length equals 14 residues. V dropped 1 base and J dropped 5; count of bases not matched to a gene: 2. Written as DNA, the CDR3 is TGTGCCAGCAGCTTAGATGCGGGGGGGGAGACCCAGTACTTC. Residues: CASSLDAGGETQYF.

CDR3 DNA: TGTGCCAGCAGCTTCGCCTTGGTTGGTCTTCCCGACGAGCAGTACTTC. It encodes CASSFALVGLPDEQYF. The J gene is TRBJ2-7, the V gene TRBV9; D is unresolved. There are 16 residues in the CDR3. The germline V and J ends were trimmed by 4 bases and 5 bases, with 22 bases remaining between them. Looked up from germline, CDR1 is SGDLS and CDR2 is YYNGEE.

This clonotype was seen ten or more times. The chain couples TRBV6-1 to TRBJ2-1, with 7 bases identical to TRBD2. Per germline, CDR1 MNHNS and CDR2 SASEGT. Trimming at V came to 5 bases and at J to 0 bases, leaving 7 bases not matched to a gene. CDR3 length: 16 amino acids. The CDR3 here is CASSIYTSDSYNEQFF. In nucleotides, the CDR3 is TGTGCCAGCAGTATCTATACTAGCGACTCCTACAATGAGCAGTTCTTC.

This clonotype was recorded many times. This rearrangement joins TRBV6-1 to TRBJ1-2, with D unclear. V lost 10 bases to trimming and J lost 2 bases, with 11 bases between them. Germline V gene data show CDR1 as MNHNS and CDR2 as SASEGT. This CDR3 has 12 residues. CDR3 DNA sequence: TGTGCCACAAAGGGCGGGAACTATGGCTACACCTTC. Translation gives CATKGGNYGYTF.

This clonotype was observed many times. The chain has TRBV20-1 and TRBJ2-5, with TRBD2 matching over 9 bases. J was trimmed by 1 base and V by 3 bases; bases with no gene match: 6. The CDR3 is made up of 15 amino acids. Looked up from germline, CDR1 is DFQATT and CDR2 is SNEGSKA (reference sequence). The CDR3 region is CSARSLAGAQETQYF. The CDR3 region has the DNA TGCAGTGCTAGGTCTTTAGCGGGAGCCCAAGAGACCCAGTACTTC.

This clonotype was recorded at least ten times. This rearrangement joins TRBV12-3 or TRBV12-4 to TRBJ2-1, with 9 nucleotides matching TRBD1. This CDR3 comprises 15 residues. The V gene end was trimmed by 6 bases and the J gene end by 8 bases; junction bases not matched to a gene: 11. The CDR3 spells CASRGTGGSEDEQFF. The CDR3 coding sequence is TGTGCCAGCAGGGGAACAGGGGGCAGTGAGGATGAGCAGTTCTTC.

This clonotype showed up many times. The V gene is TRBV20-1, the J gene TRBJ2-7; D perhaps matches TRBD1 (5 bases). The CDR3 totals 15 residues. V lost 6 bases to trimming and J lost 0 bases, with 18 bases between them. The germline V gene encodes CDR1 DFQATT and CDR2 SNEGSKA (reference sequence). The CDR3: CSAPVGPGLSYEQYF. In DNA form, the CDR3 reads TGCAGTGCCCCGGTGGGGCCGGGTCTCTCCTACGAGCAGTACTTC.

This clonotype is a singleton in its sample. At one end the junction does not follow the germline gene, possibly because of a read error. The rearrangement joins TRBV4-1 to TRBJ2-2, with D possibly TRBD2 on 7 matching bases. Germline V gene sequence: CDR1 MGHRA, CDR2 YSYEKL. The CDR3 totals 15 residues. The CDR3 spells CASSQVGGRDGELSF. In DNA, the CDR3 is TGCGCCAGCAGCCAAGTCGGGGGGCGCGACGGGGAGCTGTCTTTT.

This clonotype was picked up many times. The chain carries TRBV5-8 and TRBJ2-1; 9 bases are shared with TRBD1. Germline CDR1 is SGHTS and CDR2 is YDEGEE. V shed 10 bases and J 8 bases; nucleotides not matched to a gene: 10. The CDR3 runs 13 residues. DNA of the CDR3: TGTGCCGTGGCACAGGGGGCGCAGGATGAGCAGTTCTTC. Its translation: CAVAQGAQDEQFF.

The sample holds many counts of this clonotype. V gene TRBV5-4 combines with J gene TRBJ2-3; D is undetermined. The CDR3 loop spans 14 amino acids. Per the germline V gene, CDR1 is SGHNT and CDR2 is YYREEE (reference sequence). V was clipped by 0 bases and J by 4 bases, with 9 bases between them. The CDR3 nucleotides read TGTGCCAGCAGCTTGGCCAGCCTCCCAGATACGCAGTATTTT. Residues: CASSLASLPDTQYF.

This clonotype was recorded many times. The CDR3 DNA is TGCGCCAGCAGCGCTCGGACAGGCATAGGTGAGCAGTTCTTC. Amino acids: CASSARTGIGEQFF. The chain joins TRBV5-1 to TRBJ2-1, with TRBD1 identical over 7 bases. The V gene's germline CDR1 is SGHRS and CDR2 YFSETQ. This CDR3 has 14 residues. J lost 9 bases, V lost 4 bases, and 10 bases had no gene match.

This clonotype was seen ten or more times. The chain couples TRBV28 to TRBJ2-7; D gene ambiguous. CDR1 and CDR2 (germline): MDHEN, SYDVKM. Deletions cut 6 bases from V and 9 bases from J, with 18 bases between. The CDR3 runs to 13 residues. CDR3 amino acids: CASSWGTALGQYF. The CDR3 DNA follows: TGTGCCAGCAGCTGGGGAACAGCCCTCGGGCAGTACTTC.

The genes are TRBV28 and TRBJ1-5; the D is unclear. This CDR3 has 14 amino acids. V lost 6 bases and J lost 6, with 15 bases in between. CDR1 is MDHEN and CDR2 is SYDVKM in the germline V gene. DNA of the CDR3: TGTGCCAGCAGAGGGTCTCTCTGGGGTCAGCCCCAGCATTTT. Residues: CASRGSLWGQPQHF.

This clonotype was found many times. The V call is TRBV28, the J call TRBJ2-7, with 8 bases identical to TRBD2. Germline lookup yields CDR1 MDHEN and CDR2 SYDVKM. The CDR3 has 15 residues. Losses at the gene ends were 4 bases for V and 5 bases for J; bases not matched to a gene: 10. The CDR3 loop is CASSSLKRELNEQYF. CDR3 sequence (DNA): TGTGCCAGCAGTTCACTAAAGCGGGAGTTAAACGAGCAGTACTTC.

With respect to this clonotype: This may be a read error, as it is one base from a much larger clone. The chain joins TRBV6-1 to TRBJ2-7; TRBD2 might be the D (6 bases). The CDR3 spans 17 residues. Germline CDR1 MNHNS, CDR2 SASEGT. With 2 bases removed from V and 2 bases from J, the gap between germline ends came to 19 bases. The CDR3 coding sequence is TGTGCCAGCAGTGAAACCAGGAGCGTCAGGGAGGCCTACGAGCAGTACTTC. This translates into CASSETRSVREAYEQYF.

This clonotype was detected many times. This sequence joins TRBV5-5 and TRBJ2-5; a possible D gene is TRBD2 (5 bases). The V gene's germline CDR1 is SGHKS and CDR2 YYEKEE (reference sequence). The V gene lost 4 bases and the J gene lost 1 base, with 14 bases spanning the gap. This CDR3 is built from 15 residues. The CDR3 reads CASSTYYGIQETQYF. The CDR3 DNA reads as TGTGCCAGCAGCACTTATTACGGGATCCAAGAGACCCAGTACTTC.

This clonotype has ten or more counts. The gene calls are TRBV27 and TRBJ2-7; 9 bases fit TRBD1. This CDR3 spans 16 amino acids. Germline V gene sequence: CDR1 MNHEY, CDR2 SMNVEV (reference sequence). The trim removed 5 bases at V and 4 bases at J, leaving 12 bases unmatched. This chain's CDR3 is CASSPSPGQGMYEQYF. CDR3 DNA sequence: TGTGCCAGCAGTCCCAGCCCGGGACAGGGTATGTACGAGCAGTACTTC.